The T cell receptor beta chain described here comes from a study of T-cell memory formation after mild COVID-19. TCRdb reprocessed the 5' RACE reads via MiXCR and lists one record per CDR3 protein. The sample lists 350,000 to 500,000 distinct CDR3 sequences, over 15% seen once, with roughly a fifth in the top ten. CDR3 length: 15 residues. Losses at the gene ends were 7 bases for V and 2 bases for J; bases not matched to a gene: 10. In this sample, this clonotype turned up a few times. The chain couples TRBV12-3 or TRBV12-4 to TRBJ2-5; TRBD1 matches at 7 bases. The source is a man between 18 and 35 years old who had mild COVID-19 (a few samples of this study predate the infection). Cell type and time point are not known. The sequenced sample consisted of PBMCs or a T cell subset sorted from them (not recorded which). In DNA form, the CDR3 reads TGTGCCAGCAATACAGGGGACGATTCGCAAGAGACCCAGTACTTC. Protein product: CASNTGDDSQETQYF.